This TCR beta chain was captured in a study of blood T cell repertoires in COVID-19. Methods used by the authors: Estimation of nucleated cell counts relied on the amplification of reference gene primers. The table came from immunoSEQ multiplex PCR; TCRdb's copy has only in-frame clones and leaves some out. D and trimming come from the DNA, and the V and J calls and clone size come from that table. The table has 200,000 to 250,000 clones, roughly four fifths seen once; the top ten hold about 3.3%. The length of the CDR3 is 16 residues. V lost 2 bases, J lost 10 bases, and 14 bases stayed unmatched. Germline lookup yields CDR1 SGHVS and CDR2 FQNEAQ. Those enrolled, adults aged about 18 to 89 years, came from about two dozen US areas. The recovered donors of Cohort 3 showed two negative PCRs, clearance, or symptom resolution.

The sequence was obtained from a woman in her fifties or sixties who had recovered from COVID-19. Sequenced: PBMCs or T cells enriched from blood (not recorded which). The J gene is TRBJ2-1, the V gene TRBV7-8; 7 bases line up with TRBD2. The CDR3 bases are TGTGCCAGCAGCTTACCTGCTAGCGGCGCCTGGGGGGAGCAGTTCTTC. This translates into CASSLPASGAWGEQFF.